The 19 T cell receptor beta chains below come from one sample, sequenced in a study of CD8+ T cells in alopecia areata. TCR sequencing used cDNA made by reverse transcription of extracted RNA. The repertoire was sequenced with immunoSEQ multiplex PCR; TCRdb's copy has only in-frame clones and lacks some. Of some 170,000 clones listed, 65% to 75% were seen once; the top ten hold about an eighth. Material: CD8+ T cells sorted from blood, obtained at week 0. The receptors come from a human donor with alopecia areata.

Here the CDR3 reads CASSIADQETQYF. CDR3 bases: TGTGCCAGTAGTATCGCGGACCAAGAGACCCAGTACTTC. This chain connects TRBV19 to TRBJ2-5, with D hard to call. V was trimmed by 3 bases and J by 0 bases, leaving 5 bases between them. The CDR3 is made up of 13 amino acids. The V gene's germline CDR1 is LNHDA and CDR2 SQIVND (reference sequence). The variable domain in full, completed from reference TRBV19 and TRBJ2-5, reads DGGITQSPKYLFRKEGQNVTLSCEQNLNHDAMYWYRQDPGQGLRLIYYSQIVNDFQKGDIAEGYSVSREKKESFPLTVTSAQKNPTAFYLCASSIADQETQYFGPGTRLLVL.

CDR3 in DNA: TGTGCCAGCAGCCCAAGGGAGGCCCAGTACTTC. Translating it yields CASSPREAQYF. The rearrangement uses TRBV7-9 and TRBJ2-5, with D maybe TRBD2 (6 bases). Germline loops: CDR1 SEHNR, CDR2 FQNEAQ (reference sequence). This CDR3 has 11 amino acids. Trimming took 5 bases from V and 9 from J, leaving 10 bases between them.

This clone came up a few times. The chain joins TRBV10-3 to TRBJ1-3; 8 bases are shared with TRBD1. V lost 2 bases and J lost 0; bases outside the gene matches: 6. The CDR3 is 17 amino acids. Germline lookup yields CDR1 ENHRY and CDR2 SYGVKD. CDR3 loop: CAISERQGPSSGNTIYF. As DNA, the CDR3 is TGTGCCATCAGTGAGCGACAGGGGCCAAGCTCTGGAAACACCATATATTTT.

The chain combines TRBV6-1 with TRBJ2-1; 8 bases match TRBD2. CDR3 length: 16 residues. Unmatched junction bases numbered 6, after V lost 2 bases and J lost 3 bases. The germline CDR1 and CDR2 sequences are MNHNS and SASEGT. The CDR3 DNA sequence: TGTGCCAGCAGTGAACTGAGCGGGAGTCGCTACAATGAGCAGTTCTTC. Amino acids: CASSELSGSRYNEQFF.

This clone was counted between two and nine times. This sequence joins TRBV29-1 and TRBJ1-1; no clear D gene. The CDR3 runs 10 residues. Trimming left V 2 bases short and J 10 bases short, with 8 bases between. Germline loops: CDR1 SQVTM, CDR2 ANQGSEA. CDR3 sequence (DNA): TGCAGCGTTGAATCGTCAGCAGCTTTCTTT. Its protein is CSVESSAAFF.

The V gene is TRBV29-1, the J gene TRBJ2-2; D may match TRBD1 or TRBD2 (5 bases each). Looked up from germline, CDR1 is SQVTM and CDR2 is ANQGSEA. V gave up 5 bases and J gave up 9 bases, with 13 bases separating them. The CDR3 spans 12 residues. CDR3 protein: CSVSGTGRELFF. In DNA, the CDR3 is TGCAGCGTTTCTGGGACGGGCAGGGAGCTGTTTTTT.

This chain connects TRBV27 to TRBJ1-1; no reliable D call. V was clipped by 1 base and J by 4 bases, with 7 bases between them. This CDR3 comprises 13 residues. The V gene's germline CDR1 is MNHEY and CDR2 SMNVEV (reference sequence). The chain's CDR3 is CASSLWGATEAFF. CDR3 nucleotides: TGTGCCAGCAGTTTATGGGGTGCCACTGAAGCTTTCTTT.

The V call is TRBV27, the J call TRBJ1-2; TRBD1 aligns across 8 bases. The CDR3 totals 16 residues. J was trimmed by 4 bases and V by 5 bases; bases with no gene match: 12. The germline V gene encodes CDR1 MNHEY and CDR2 SMNVEV (reference sequence). The chain's CDR3 is CASSLGQGQGIYGYTF. The DNA for the CDR3 is TGTGCCAGCAGTCTCGGACAGGGCCAAGGAATCTATGGCTACACCTTC.

This clone was seen only a few times. This chain connects TRBV29-1 to TRBJ2-3; 10 nucleotides agree with TRBD1. The J segment lost 8 bases and the V segment lost 3 bases, leaving 14 bases of the junction unmatched. Germline V lookup: CDR1 SQVTM, CDR2 ANQGSEA. This CDR3 has 16 amino acids. The CDR3 nucleotides are TGCAGCGTTGAGGGGACAGGGGAGGCCCGGATTTCTACGCAGTATTTT. This encodes CSVEGTGEARISTQYF.

Remarks on this clone: Distinct nucleotide sequences in the sample also encode this CDR3. The CDR3 region is CASGGTEAFF. The CDR3 nucleotides are TGTGCCAGCGGGGGCACTGAAGCTTTCTTT. The J gene is TRBJ1-1, the V gene TRBV9; D might be TRBD1 (5 bases). Per germline, CDR1 SGDLS and CDR2 YYNGEE. V lost 7 bases and J lost 4, with 5 bases in between. This CDR3 contains 10 residues.

This clone came up a few times. The chain carries TRBV7-9 and TRBJ2-4, with 7 bases lining up with TRBD2. V lost 5 bases to trimming and J lost 8 bases; unmatched junction nucleotides: 9. The CDR3 covers 14 residues. Germline values: CDR1 SEHNR, CDR2 FQNEAQ (reference sequence). In DNA, the CDR3 is TGTGCCAGCAGCCTCCCGGCCCGGGGGGACATTCAGTACTTC. Protein: CASSLPARGDIQYF.

This clone has just one count. The chain links TRBV7-8 to TRBJ2-1, with D perhaps given as TRBD1 or TRBD2 (5 bases each). CDR1 SGHVS and CDR2 FQNEAQ come from the germline V gene. The V gene lost 3 bases and the J gene lost 5 bases, with 8 bases spanning the gap. This CDR3 has 13 amino acids. This CDR3 is CASSFGGNNEQFF. CDR3 nucleotide sequence: TGTGCCAGCAGCTTTGGGGGTAACAATGAGCAGTTCTTC.

The J gene is TRBJ2-1, the V gene TRBV5-1; 10 positions match TRBD2. Germline-derived CDR1 and CDR2 are SGHRS and YFSETQ. The V and J ends lost 3 bases and 12 bases, in that order; junction bases with no gene match: 3. The length of the CDR3 is 12 residues. The CDR3 reads CASSSVAGGQFF. The CDR3 region has the DNA TGCGCCAGCAGCTCTGTAGCGGGGGGGCAGTTCTTC.

This clone was counted a few times. The V gene is TRBV29-1, the J gene TRBJ1-2; TRBD1 aligns across 9 bases. The CDR3 runs 13 residues. J gave up 8 bases and V 4 bases, and 8 bases lay outside the gene matches. The germline CDR1 and CDR2 sequences are SQVTM and ANQGSEA. CDR3 protein: CSVVGQGLGGYTF. CDR3 sequence (DNA): TGCAGCGTTGTCGGACAGGGGCTGGGGGGCTACACCTTC.

V is TRBV11-2 and J is TRBJ2-1; D is uncertain. Germline V gene data show CDR1 as SGHAT and CDR2 as FQNNGV. Trimming shortened V by 1 base and J by 0 bases, and 13 bases separated the two germline ends. CDR3 length equals 17 residues. CDR3 DNA sequence: TGTGCCAGCAGCTTAGGAAGGACGCCGAGCTCCTACAATGAGCAGTTCTTC. This encodes CASSLGRTPSSYNEQFF.

The rearrangement links TRBV9 to TRBJ2-3; no reliable D call. The V gene's germline CDR1 is SGDLS and CDR2 YYNGEE. CDR3 length: 13 residues. V was pared by 4 bases and J by 0 bases, with 6 bases between. CDR3 sequence: CASSTISTDTQYF. The CDR3, as DNA: TGTGCCAGCAGCACCATTAGCACAGATACGCAGTATTTT.

The chain employs TRBV29-1 and TRBJ1-1; 11 nucleotides match TRBD1. The CDR3 has 14 amino acids. Germline lookup yields CDR1 SQVTM and CDR2 ANQGSEA. V lost 6 bases and J lost 6; bases outside the gene matches: 9. CDR3 in DNA: TGCAGCGTCGGACAGGGGGCGGCGTACTCTGAAGCTTTCTTT. Its protein product is CSVGQGAAYSEAFF.

This chain joins TRBV11-2 and TRBJ2-1; 12 bases match TRBD2. The CDR3 extends over 15 amino acids. V was pared by 4 bases and J by 5 bases, with 3 bases of the junction left unmatched. CDR1 is SGHAT, CDR2 FQNNGV, per germline. DNA of the CDR3: TGTGCCAGCAGCTCCGCTAGCGGGGGGGACAATGAGCAGTTCTTC. Amino acids: CASSSASGGDNEQFF.

This chain links TRBV6-6 with TRBJ1-2, with TRBD1 identical over 8 bases. The CDR3 loop spans 15 amino acids. Germline V gene lookup returns CDR1 MNHNY and CDR2 SVGAGI (reference sequence). The junction had 4 bases not matched to a gene; V was cut back by 2 bases and J by 2 bases. CDR3 in DNA: TGTGCCAGCAGTTACCTGGGGACAGGCAACTATGGCTACACCTTC. Its translation is CASSYLGTGNYGYTF.